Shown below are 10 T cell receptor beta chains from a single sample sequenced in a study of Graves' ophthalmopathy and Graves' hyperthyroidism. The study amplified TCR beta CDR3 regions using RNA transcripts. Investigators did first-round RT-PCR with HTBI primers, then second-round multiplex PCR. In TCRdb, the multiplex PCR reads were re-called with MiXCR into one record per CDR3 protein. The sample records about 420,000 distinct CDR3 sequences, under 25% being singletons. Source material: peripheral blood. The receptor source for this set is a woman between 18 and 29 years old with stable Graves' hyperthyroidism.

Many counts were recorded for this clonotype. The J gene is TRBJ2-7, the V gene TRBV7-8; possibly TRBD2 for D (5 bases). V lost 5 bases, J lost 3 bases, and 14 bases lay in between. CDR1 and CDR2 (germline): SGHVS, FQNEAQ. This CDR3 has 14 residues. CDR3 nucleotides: TGTGCCAGCAGCCCCGAAGCGGCATACTACGAGCAGTACTTC. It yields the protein CASSPEAAYYEQYF.

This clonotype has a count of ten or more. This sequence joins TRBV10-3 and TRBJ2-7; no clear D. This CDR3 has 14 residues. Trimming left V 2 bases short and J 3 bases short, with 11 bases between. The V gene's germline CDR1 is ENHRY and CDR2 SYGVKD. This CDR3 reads CAISEPRTVYEQYF. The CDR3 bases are TGTGCCATCAGTGAGCCCCGCACAGTCTACGAGCAGTACTTC.

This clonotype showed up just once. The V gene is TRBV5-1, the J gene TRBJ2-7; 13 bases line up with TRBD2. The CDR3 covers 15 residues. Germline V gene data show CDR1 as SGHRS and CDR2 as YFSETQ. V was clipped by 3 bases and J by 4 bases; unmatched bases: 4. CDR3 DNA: TGCGCCAGCAGCTACGGGACTAGCGGGACTTACGAGCAGTACTTC. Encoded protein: CASSYGTSGTYEQYF.

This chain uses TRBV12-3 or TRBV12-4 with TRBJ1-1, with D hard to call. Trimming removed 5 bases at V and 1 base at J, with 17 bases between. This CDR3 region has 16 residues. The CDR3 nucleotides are TGTGCCAGCAGTCCCGGAGGGATTCGGAGGAACACTGAAGCTTTCTTT. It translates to CASSPGGIRRNTEAFF.

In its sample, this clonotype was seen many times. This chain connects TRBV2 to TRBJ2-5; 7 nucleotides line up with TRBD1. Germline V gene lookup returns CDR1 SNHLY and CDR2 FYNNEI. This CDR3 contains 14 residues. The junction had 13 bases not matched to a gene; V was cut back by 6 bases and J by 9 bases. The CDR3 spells CASSHTYRGGSQYF. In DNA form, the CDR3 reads TGTGCCAGCAGCCATACTTACAGGGGCGGGTCCCAGTACTTC. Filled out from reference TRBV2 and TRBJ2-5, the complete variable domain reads EPEVTQTPSHQVTQMGQEVILRCVPISNHLYFYWYRQILGQKVEFLVSFYNNEISEKSEIFDDQFSVERPDGSNFTLKIRSTKLEDSAMYFCASSHTYRGGSQYFGPGTRLLVL.

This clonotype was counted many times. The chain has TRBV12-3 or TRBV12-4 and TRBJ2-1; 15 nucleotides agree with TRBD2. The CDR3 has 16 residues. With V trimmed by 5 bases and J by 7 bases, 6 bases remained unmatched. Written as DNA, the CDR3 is TGTGCCAGCAGTCAGACCGGGACTAGCGGGAGGAATGAGCAGTTCTTC. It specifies CASSQTGTSGRNEQFF.

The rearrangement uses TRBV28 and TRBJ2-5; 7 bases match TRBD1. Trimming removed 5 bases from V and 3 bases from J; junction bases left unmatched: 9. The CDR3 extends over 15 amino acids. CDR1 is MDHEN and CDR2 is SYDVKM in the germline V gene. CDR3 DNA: TGTGCCAGCAGTAGACAGGGTGATTTAGAAGAGACCCAGTACTTC. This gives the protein CASSRQGDLEETQYF.

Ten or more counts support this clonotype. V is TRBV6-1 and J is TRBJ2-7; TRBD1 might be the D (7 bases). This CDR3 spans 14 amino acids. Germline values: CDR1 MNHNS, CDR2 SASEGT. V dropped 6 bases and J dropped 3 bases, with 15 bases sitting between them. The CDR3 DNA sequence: TGTGCCAGCAGCTTCCAGGGGGGCCTCTACGAGCAGTACTTC. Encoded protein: CASSFQGGLYEQYF.

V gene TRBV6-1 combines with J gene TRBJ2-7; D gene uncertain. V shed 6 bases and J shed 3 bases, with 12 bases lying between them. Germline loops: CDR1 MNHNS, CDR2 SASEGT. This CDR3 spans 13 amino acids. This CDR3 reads CASSTSRGYEQYF. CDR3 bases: TGTGCCAGCAGCACGAGCAGAGGCTACGAGCAGTACTTC.

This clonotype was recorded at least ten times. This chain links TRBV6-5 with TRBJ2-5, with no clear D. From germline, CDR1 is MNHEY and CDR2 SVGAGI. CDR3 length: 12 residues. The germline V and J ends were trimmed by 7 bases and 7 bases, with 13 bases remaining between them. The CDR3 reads CASTAPLGTQYF. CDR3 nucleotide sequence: TGTGCCAGCACCGCGCCCTTGGGGACCCAGTACTTC.